This TCR beta chain was sequenced for a study of blood T cells in healthy people across ages. Using a J-beta primer mix together with a sample-barcoded 5' primer, a second PCR was run for about 6 to 12 cycles. Each sample yielded at least 2.5 million CDR3-containing paired-end reads. TCRdb ran MiXCR on the 5' RACE reads and lists one entry per CDR3 protein. The repertoire holds around 500,000 distinct CDR3 sequences, with about 29% as singletons. V lost 1 base and J lost 6; bases outside the gene matches: 5. The CDR3 spans 13 residues. The germline V gene has CDR1 DFQATT and CDR2 SNEGSKA (reference sequence). These same records also appear under a second study, on T cells of mothers and their children.

Sequencing used blood. This receptor was obtained from a boy aged 2 to 9 in good health. The V gene is TRBV20-1, the J gene TRBJ1-1; 7 bases map to TRBD1. The CDR3 coding sequence is TGCAGTGCTAGAGTACTAACAGGGGCTGAAGCTTTCTTT. Translated, it gives CSARVLTGAEAFF.